Included here is one T cell receptor beta chain sequence, with context. These data are taken from a study of T cells in Graves' hyperthyroidism and ophthalmopathy. Whole-study context: Staff took peripheral blood when the initial diagnosis was made, before any treatment began.

Stability of Graves' hyperthyroidism was defined as absent ophthalmopathy progression within 18 months. Researchers took RNA transcripts and amplified the TCR beta CDR3 regions from them. TCR CDR3 regions were first amplified by RT-PCR with HTBI primers. TCRdb reprocessed the multiplex PCR reads with MiXCR, giving one entry per CDR3 protein. This repertoire shows about 210,000 distinct CDR3 sequences, 18% found once; its top ten account for about 48%. Trimming shortened V by 3 bases and J by 8 bases, and 20 bases separated the two germline ends. This CDR3 comprises 16 residues. This clonotype was sampled from a man in his forties or fifties with Graves' hyperthyroidism. This chain joins TRBV12-3 or TRBV12-4 and TRBJ2-1; possible D gene TRBD2, 7 bases. The material sequenced was blood. CDR3 sequence (DNA): TGTGCCAGCAGTTTGGGAGGGGGACAAACTCTCCATGAGCAGTTCTTC. Residues: CASSLGGGQTLHEQFF.